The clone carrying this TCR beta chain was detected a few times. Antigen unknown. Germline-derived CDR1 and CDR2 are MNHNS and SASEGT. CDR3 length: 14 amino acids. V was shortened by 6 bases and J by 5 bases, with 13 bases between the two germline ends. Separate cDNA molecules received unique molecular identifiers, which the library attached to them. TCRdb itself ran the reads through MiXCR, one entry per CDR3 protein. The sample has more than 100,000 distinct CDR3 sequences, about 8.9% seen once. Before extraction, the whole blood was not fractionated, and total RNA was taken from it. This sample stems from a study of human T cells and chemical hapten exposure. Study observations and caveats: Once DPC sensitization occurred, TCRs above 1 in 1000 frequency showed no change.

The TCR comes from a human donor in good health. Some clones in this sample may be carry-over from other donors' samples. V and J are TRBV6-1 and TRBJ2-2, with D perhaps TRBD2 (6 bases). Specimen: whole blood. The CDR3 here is CASRGTSQTGELFF. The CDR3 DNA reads TGTGCCAGCAGAGGGACTTCCCAGACCGGGGAGCTGTTTTTT.